These 5 T cell receptor beta chains originate from one sample sequenced in a study of cytomegalovirus exposure and HLA in healthy donors. PCR used 60 Vbeta primers and 13 Jbeta primers. Repertoires were generated with immunoSEQ multiplex PCR, while TCRdb's copy carries only in-frame clones and drops some. The repertoire holds over 150,000 clones, with 70% to 80% as singletons. The sample taken for sequencing was PBMCs. The receptors were sampled from a man aged 25-40 years in good health and CMV-seropositive.

The rearrangement links TRBV7-8 to TRBJ1-2; no firm D call. Germline V CDR1 and CDR2: SGHVS, FQNEAQ. Trimming left V 2 bases short and J 2 bases short, with 18 bases between. CDR3 length: 17 residues. The CDR3 DNA reads as TGTGCCAGCAGCTTACACCCAGTCAATATACGCAACTATGGCTACACCTTC. Its protein product is CASSLHPVNIRNYGYTF.

V gene TRBV28 combines with J gene TRBJ2-1, with D maybe TRBD2 (5 bases). V was cut by 6 bases and J by 0 bases, with 12 bases left in between. Per germline, CDR1 MDHEN and CDR2 SYDVKM. This CDR3 has 15 residues. The chain's CDR3 is CASRPTRDSYNEQFF. In nucleotides, the CDR3 is TGTGCCAGCAGGCCCACCCGGGACTCCTACAATGAGCAGTTCTTC.

The genes are TRBV29-1 and TRBJ2-1; 8 bases line up with TRBD2. The CDR3 covers 17 residues. In germline, CDR1 is SQVTM, CDR2 ANQGSEA. After removal of 4 bases from V and 1 base from J, the junction contained 12 bases not matched to a gene. CDR3 sequence reads: CSVGSLLASGSYNEQFF. Written as DNA, the CDR3 is TGCAGCGTTGGTTCCCTCCTGGCTAGCGGGTCCTACAATGAGCAGTTCTTC.

The chain uses TRBV6-1 and TRBJ1-1, with 7 positions matching TRBD1. This CDR3 is built from 13 residues. V lost 5 bases to trimming and J lost 3 bases; unmatched junction nucleotides: 3. In germline, CDR1 is MNHNS, CDR2 SASEGT. The CDR3 is CASSTDRDTEAFF. The CDR3 bases are TGTGCCAGCAGTACCGACAGGGACACTGAAGCTTTCTTT.

The CDR3 region has the DNA TGTGCCAGCACCCGGACACTCTCCGATGAGCAGTTCTTC. Residues: CASTRTLSDEQFF. This rearrangement joins TRBV6-5 to TRBJ2-1; D is perhaps TRBD1 (5 bases). Germline V gene data show CDR1 as MNHEY and CDR2 as SVGAGI. V dropped 7 bases and J dropped 8 bases, with 15 bases sitting between them. CDR3 length equals 13 residues.